These T cell receptor beta chains were read from a single sample in a study of shared clonotypes between healthy human individuals. Using immunoSEQ multiplex PCR, the repertoire was profiled, and TCRdb retains in-frame clones only, with some absent. The data show about 2,200,000 clones, 85% to 95% seen once. The sequencing input was naive CD8+ T cells from PBMCs. These receptors all come from a man between 18 and 35 years old in good health. Some clones in this sample may be carry-over from other donors' samples. Both conserved end residues are part of each CDR3. D genes are given only for firm matches. Some rows have no size entry. The others give once, few or many, or a class for an expanded clone.

13,.,.,TRBJ2-7,TRBV2,TGTGCCAGCAGTGCTTCGCCAGCCTACGAGCAGTACTTC,CASSASPAYEQYF
15,.,.,TRBJ2-7,TRBV10-3,TGTGCCATCAGTGGCTCGACAGCCCGCTCCTACGAGCAGTACTTC,CAISGSTARSYEQYF
13,.,.,TRBJ2-7,TRBV7-9,TGTGCCAGCAGCTTAGAGTTGCGGGTCGAGCAGTACTTC,CASSLELRVEQYF
14,.,.,TRBJ1-1,TRBV5-1,TGCGCCAGCAGCTTGGTTTCCTCCGGGGCTGAAGCTTTCTTT,CASSLVSSGAEAFF
19,.,TRBD1,TRBJ2-7,TRBV6-1,TGTGCCAGCAGTGCGGACAGGTCATTCCATCCGACTTCATACTACGAGCAGTACTTC,CASSADRSFHPTSYYEQYF
13,few,TRBD2,TRBJ2-1,TRBV7-9,TGTGCCAGCAGCCCGAGGACTAGCGGTAAGCAGTTCTTC,CASSPRTSGKQFF
14,.,.,TRBJ1-1,TRBV5-1,TGCGCCAGCAGCTTGGCTCGGGTTTCTACTGAAGCTTTCTTT,CASSLARVSTEAFF
17,once,TRBD1,TRBJ2-6,TRBV5-1,TGCGCCAGCAGCTCACACAGGGGAAATTCTGGGGCCAACGTCCTGACTTTC,CASSSHRGNSGANVLTF
14,.,.,TRBJ2-5,TRBV15,TGTGCCACCAGCAGGACACCGGTGGGAGAGACCCAGTACTTC,CATSRTPVGETQYF
15,few,TRBD1,TRBJ1-1,TRBV19,TGTGCCAGTAGTATCGGGACAGGGGGAGTGACTGAAGCTTTCTTT,CASSIGTGGVTEAFF
15,.,.,TRBJ2-3,TRBV7-9,TGTGCCAGCAGCTTGGAGGGGCTGGGGCCAGATACGCAGTATTTT,CASSLEGLGPDTQYF
11,once,.,TRBJ2-7,TRBV15,TGTGCCACCAGCAGGGGTGGCAAGTTGTACTTC,CATSRGGKLYF
15,.,TRBD1,TRBJ2-7,TRBV27,TGTGCCAGCAGTTCTCAAAGGACAGGGTCATACGAGCAGTACTTC,CASSSQRTGSYEQYF
16,.,TRBD2,TRBJ2-7,TRBV7-2,TGTGCCAGCAGCTTCGGACTAGCGGAGGGGAGTTGGGAGCAGTACTTC,CASSFGLAEGSWEQYF
17,.,TRBD1,TRBJ1-2,TRBV10-1,TGCGCCAGCAGTGAAGCCGACAGGGAGGGAGCTAACTATGGCTACACCTTC,CASSEADREGANYGYTF
14,.,.,TRBJ2-1,TRBV10-2,TGCGCCAGCAGTGAGTCCCTTCGTGGCAATGAGCAGTTCTTC,CASSESLRGNEQFF
16,.,.,TRBJ1-5,TRBV27,TGTGCCAGCAGTCCCCGGGGGGGAGGAAGCAATCAGCCCCAGCATTTT,CASSPRGGGSNQPQHF
14,.,TRBD1,TRBJ1-2,TRBV10-3,TGTGCCATCAGTGATGGCAGGGGGAACTATGGCTACACCTTC,CAISDGRGNYGYTF
22,.,TRBD2,TRBJ2-3,TRBV27,TGTGCCAGCAGTTTATGGCGGGCGGGACTAGCGGCGCCGGGACCCAGCACAGATACGCAGTATTTT,CASSLWRAGLAAPGPSTDTQYF